A selection of T cell receptor beta chains follows, all from one sample in a study of blood T cells in healthy people across ages. Each CDR3 protein is one row after TCRdb ran MiXCR on the 5' RACE reads. Here the sample spans some 550,000 distinct CDR3 sequences, less than 60% being singletons. Sequenced sample: blood. The receptors derive from an elderly man in good health. CDR3s include the opening cysteine and the closing phenylalanine or tryptophan. The order of the fields is V gene, D gene, J gene, clone size, CDR3 DNA, CDR3 protein. D genes are given only for firm matches. Where a row states a size, it is once, few, many or the class of an expanded clone; other rows omit it.

TRBV6-4	-	TRBJ2-5	few	TGTGCCAGCCAAAGTCGAAGAGGGGTTGAGACCCAGTACTTC	CASQSRRGVETQYF
TRBV27	TRBD1	TRBJ2-7	-	TGTGCCAGCAGTTTAAAACCGGGACAGCACTCCTACGAGCAGTACTTC	CASSLKPGQHSYEQYF
TRBV29-1	-	TRBJ2-7	many	TGCAGCGTTGAGGTGAACTACGAGCAGTACTTC	CSVEVNYEQYF
TRBV6-2/TRBV6-3	TRBD2	TRBJ2-5	-	TGTGCCAGCAGTTCATCGGCACCGGGACTAGCGGTACAAGAGACCCAGTACTTC	CASSSSAPGLAVQETQYF
TRBV6-5	-	TRBJ2-7	many	TGTGCCAGCACCGAGGTGAGGTTGGGGGAGCAGTACTTC	CASTEVRLGEQYF
TRBV10-3	TRBD1	TRBJ1-5	-	TGTGCCATCAGTGAGTCAAGGGCAGGGGGAAGCAATCAGCCCCGGCATTTT	CAISESRAGGSNQPRHF
TRBV29-1	-	TRBJ1-2	-	TGCAGCGTTAGACCGGATTCAAACTATGGCTACACCTTC	CSVRPDSNYGYTF
TRBV6-5	-	TRBJ2-2	few	TGTGCCAGCAGTTACTCGACCCGGGGGGCGGCCGGGGAGCTGTTTTTT	CASSYSTRGAAGELFF
TRBV30	-	TRBJ2-7	-	TGTGCCTGGAGTGTAAAGGAGGGCTACGAGCAGTACTTC	CAWSVKEGYEQYF
TRBV12-3/TRBV12-4	TRBD1	TRBJ1-6	-	TGTGCCAGCAATTCCAGGACAGGTCTTTCACCCCTCCACTTT	CASNSRTGLSPLHF
TRBV6-6	TRBD1	TRBJ2-1	few	TGTGCCAGCAGTTATGGCGGACAGGGGGATGAGCAGTTCTTC	CASSYGGQGDEQFF
TRBV6-6	TRBD1	TRBJ1-5	-	TGTGCCAGCAGTTACCGGACAGGGGGCAATCAGCCCCAGCATTTT	CASSYRTGGNQPQHF
TRBV20-1	-	TRBJ1-1	few	TGCAGTGCCCAGGGGAACACTGAAGCTTTCTTT	CSAQGNTEAFF
TRBV3-1	TRBD2	TRBJ2-1	-	TGTGCCAGCAGCCATTCCCCGGGAGGGCCATACAATGAGCAGTTCTTC	CASSHSPGGPYNEQFF
TRBV6-5	TRBD2	TRBJ2-7	many	TGTGACAGCACCCCAGCGGGACGGTACGAGCAGTACTTC	CDSTPAGRYEQYF
TRBV25-1	-	TRBJ2-7	-	TGTGCCAGCCAACCTCGGGGCCGAGTCCGCGAGCAGTACTTC	CASQPRGRVREQYF
TRBV4-3	TRBD2	TRBJ2-1	few	TGCGCCAGCAGCCCCCGGACTAGTCGTTGGAATGAGCAGTTCTTC	CASSPRTSRWNEQFF
TRBV20-1	TRBD2	TRBJ2-1	-	TGCAGTGGTGGGACTAGCGGGAGAAGAAATGAGCAGTTCTTC	CSGGTSGRRNEQFF
TRBV6-2/TRBV6-3	-	TRBJ2-3	few	TGTGCCAGCAGTTACTTCGCTGGGGAGAATCCGCAGTATTTT	CASSYFAGENPQYF
TRBV3-1	-	TRBJ1-1	few	TGTGCCAGCAGCCAAGATCGGGTTAGCCTCAGGGAGAGGAAGAATGAAGCTTTCTTT	CASSQDRVSLRERKNEAFF
TRBV6-6	-	TRBJ2-7	once	TGTGCCAGCAGAGGATCGGGCACCCAGTACTTC	CASRGSGTQYF
TRBV29-1	TRBD1	TRBJ2-3	-	TGCAGCGTTGTGTCCCCGGGACAGGGGGCGAGTAGCACAGATACGCAGTATTTT	CSVVSPGQGASSTDTQYF
TRBV7-2	-	TRBJ2-1	-	TGTGCCAGCAGCTTAGTACAGTCCTACAATGAGCAGTTCTTC	CASSLVQSYNEQFF
TRBV5-1	TRBD2	TRBJ2-7	-	TGCGCCAGCAGCCTCAGCGGGGTCTCCTACGAGCAGTACTTC	CASSLSGVSYEQYF
TRBV5-1	-	TRBJ2-3	-	TGCGCCAGCAGCTTGGGGACAACCAGCACAGATACGCAGTATTTT	CASSLGTTSTDTQYF
TRBV6-2/TRBV6-3	TRBD1	TRBJ2-3	-	TGTGCCAGCAGTTGGGACAGGGGAGCAGATACGCAGTATTTT	CASSWDRGADTQYF
TRBV5-1	-	TRBJ2-3	-	TGCGCCAGCAGCGTGGGGGATAAACTGGGTACGCAGTATTTT	CASSVGDKLGTQYF
TRBV4-2	TRBD1	TRBJ2-7	-	TGTGCCAGCAGCCAAGACCCCGGGACAGGGGAAGGCTACGAGCAGTACTTC	CASSQDPGTGEGYEQYF
TRBV20-1	-	TRBJ2-2	-	TGCAGTGCCCCTTCGATAGCCGCCGGGGAGCTGTTTTTT	CSAPSIAAGELFF
TRBV4-2	-	TRBJ2-3	-	TGTGCCAGCAGCCAAAGGGCCGATGTTGGGGGTCCAGATACGCAGTATTTT	CASSQRADVGGPDTQYF
TRBV20-1	TRBD2	TRBJ2-5	-	TGCAGCTACGTAGCGGGGGGACGGCAAGAGACCCAGTACTTC	CSYVAGGRQETQYF
TRBV6-5	-	TRBJ1-1	-	TGTGCCAGCAGTCCAGGGCCCTCGAGTGAAGCTTTCTTT	CASSPGPSSEAFF
TRBV12-3/TRBV12-4	TRBD2	TRBJ2-5	-	TGTGCCAGCAGTTTAGGGACTAGCCTGGAGACCCAGTACTTC	CASSLGTSLETQYF
TRBV4-2	-	TRBJ2-7	-	TGTGCCAGCAGCCAAGATACGGGGGGCCTGGGCGAGCAGTACTTC	CASSQDTGGLGEQYF
TRBV5-5	TRBD1	TRBJ2-5	-	TGTGCCAGCAGCTTGGCGGGACAGAGGCAAGAGACCCAGTACTTC	CASSLAGQRQETQYF